Below are 8 T cell receptor beta chains sequenced from a single sample in a study of T cells in Graves' hyperthyroidism and ophthalmopathy. The source material, RNA transcripts, was used to amplify TCR beta CDR3 regions. A first-round RT-PCR of the TCR CDR3 used the HTBI primer set. TCRdb fed the multiplex PCR reads into MiXCR, producing one record per CDR3 protein. The sample carries 250,000 to 400,000 distinct CDR3 sequences, approximately 14% recorded once. Sequenced: blood. These receptors were obtained from a woman between 40 and 50 years old with Graves' ophthalmopathy.

This clonotype was counted at least ten times. The V and J genes are TRBV3-1 and TRBJ2-1; 9 bases are a match to TRBD2. J was trimmed by 9 bases and V by 2 bases; bases with no gene match: 17. The CDR3 contains 18 residues. CDR1 is LGHDT and CDR2 is YNNKEL in the germline V gene (reference sequence). The CDR3 DNA follows: TGTGCCAGCAGCCAAAATGGGGCGGGAGGGGAGTACAAGCCTGAGCAGTTCTTC. Encoded protein: CASSQNGAGGEYKPEQFF.

There are many counts of this clonotype. This chain links TRBV2 with TRBJ2-2; weak D call: TRBD1 (7 bases). V was pared by 4 bases and J by 4 bases, with 13 bases between. CDR1 SNHLY and CDR2 FYNNEI come from the germline V gene. There are 15 residues in the CDR3. DNA of the CDR3: TGTGCCAGCAGTGTGGAGGGGGCCGGCACCGGGGAGCTGTTTTTT. The encoded protein is CASSVEGAGTGELFF.

This clonotype was detected ten times or more. CDR3 amino acids: CASSIRETQYF. CDR3 bases: TGTGCCAGTAGTATCCGGGAGACCCAGTACTTC. The V call is TRBV19, the J call TRBJ2-5; no clear D gene. V lost 3 bases to trimming and J lost 5 bases, with 4 bases between them. The CDR3 loop spans 11 amino acids. CDR1 is LNHDA and CDR2 is SQIVND in the germline V gene (reference sequence).

This clonotype was counted ten times or more. This sequence joins TRBV6-1 and TRBJ1-1; 8 bases are a match to TRBD1. The J segment lost 6 bases and the V segment lost 11 bases, leaving 11 bases of the junction unmatched. Germline V gene lookup returns CDR1 MNHNS and CDR2 SASEGT. There are 13 residues in the CDR3. The CDR3 protein is CAAPTGGLSEAFF. CDR3 coding DNA: TGTGCCGCGCCTACAGGGGGTCTGTCTGAAGCTTTCTTT.

This clonotype was seen at least ten times. The rearrangement joins TRBV28 to TRBJ2-7; D not resolved. Germline CDR1 is MDHEN and CDR2 is SYDVKM. V was clipped by 4 bases and J by 2 bases, with 6 bases between them. CDR3 size: 12 residues. The CDR3 sequence: CASSSTPYEQYF. The CDR3 DNA sequence: TGTGCCAGCAGTTCAACCCCCTACGAGCAGTACTTC.

This clonotype was observed at least ten times. The J gene is TRBJ2-3, the V gene TRBV29-1, with 8 bases identical to TRBD2. The CDR3 runs 16 residues. The V gene's germline CDR1 is SQVTM and CDR2 ANQGSEA. Trimming at V came to 5 bases and at J to 1 base, leaving 11 bases not matched to a gene. This CDR3 reads CSVPPISGAGTDTQYF. CDR3 bases: TGCAGCGTTCCCCCTATTAGCGGGGCCGGCACAGATACGCAGTATTTT.

Concerning this clonotype: Just one base apart from a much larger clone, this may be a read error. DNA of the CDR3: TGTGCCAGCAGTGGGTTCCAGGGCCTCAATGAGCAGTTCTTC. It yields the protein CASSGFQGLNEQFF. The gene calls are TRBV6-2 or TRBV6-3 and TRBJ2-1; possible D gene TRBD1, 5 bases. The CDR3 contains 14 residues. From germline, CDR1 is MNHEY and CDR2 SVGEGT. V dropped 5 bases and J dropped 6 bases, with 14 bases sitting between them.

This clonotype was observed a handful of times. The V call is TRBV19, the J call TRBJ2-2; 16 positions match TRBD2. The CDR3 extends over 19 amino acids. Per germline, CDR1 LNHDA and CDR2 SQIVND (reference sequence). Losses at the gene ends were 8 bases for V and 6 bases for J; bases not matched to a gene: 15. The CDR3 loop reads CASRGIAGTSGRGAGELFF. CDR3 sequence (DNA): TGTGCCAGTCGGGGTATCGCCGGGACTAGCGGGAGGGGTGCCGGGGAGCTGTTTTTT.